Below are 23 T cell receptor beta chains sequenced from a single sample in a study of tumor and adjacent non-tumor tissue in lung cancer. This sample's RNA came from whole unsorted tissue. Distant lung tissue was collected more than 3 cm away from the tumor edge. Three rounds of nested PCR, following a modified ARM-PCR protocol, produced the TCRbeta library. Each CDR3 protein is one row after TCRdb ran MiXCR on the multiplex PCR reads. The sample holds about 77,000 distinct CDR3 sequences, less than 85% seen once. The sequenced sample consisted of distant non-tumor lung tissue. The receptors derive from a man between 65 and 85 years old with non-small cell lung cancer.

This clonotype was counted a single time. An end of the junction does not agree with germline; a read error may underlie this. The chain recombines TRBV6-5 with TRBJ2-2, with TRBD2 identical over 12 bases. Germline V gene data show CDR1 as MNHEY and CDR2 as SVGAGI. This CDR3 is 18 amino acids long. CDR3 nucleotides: TGTGCCAGCAGTTACTCCGTACTAGCGGGAGGATACACTGGGGAGCTGTTTTTT. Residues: CASSYSVLAGGYTGELFF.

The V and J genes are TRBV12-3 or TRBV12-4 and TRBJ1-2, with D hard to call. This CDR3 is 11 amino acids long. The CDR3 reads CVNTLGGGYTF. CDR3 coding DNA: TGTGTCAACACCCTGGGAGGTGGCTACACCTTC.

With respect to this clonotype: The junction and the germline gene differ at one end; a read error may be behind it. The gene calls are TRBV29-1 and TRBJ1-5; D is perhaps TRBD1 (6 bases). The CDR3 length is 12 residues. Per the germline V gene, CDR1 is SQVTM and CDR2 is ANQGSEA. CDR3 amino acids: CRVGGGGQPQHF. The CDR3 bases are TGCAGAGTTGGAGGGGGGGGACAGCCCCAGCATTTT. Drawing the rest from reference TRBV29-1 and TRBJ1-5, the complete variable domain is SAVISQKPSRDICQRGTSLTIQCQVDSQVTMMFWYRQQPGQSLTLIATANQGSEATYESGFVIDKFPISRPNLTFSTLTVSNMSPEDSSIYLCRVGGGGQPQHFGDGTRLSIL.

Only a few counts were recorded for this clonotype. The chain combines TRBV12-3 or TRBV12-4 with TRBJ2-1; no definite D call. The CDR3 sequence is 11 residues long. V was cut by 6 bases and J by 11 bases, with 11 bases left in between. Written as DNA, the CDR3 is TGTGCCAGCAGCTCCCTGAAGAAGCAGTTCTTC. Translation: CASSSLKKQFF.

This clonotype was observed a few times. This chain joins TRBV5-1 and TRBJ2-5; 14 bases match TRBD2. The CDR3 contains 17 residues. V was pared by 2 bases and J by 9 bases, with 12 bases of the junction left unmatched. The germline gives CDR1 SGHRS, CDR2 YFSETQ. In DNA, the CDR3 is TGCGCCAGCAGCTTCCAGCCGTCGGGACTAGCGGGAGCGGCCCAGTACTTC. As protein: CASSFQPSGLAGAAQYF.

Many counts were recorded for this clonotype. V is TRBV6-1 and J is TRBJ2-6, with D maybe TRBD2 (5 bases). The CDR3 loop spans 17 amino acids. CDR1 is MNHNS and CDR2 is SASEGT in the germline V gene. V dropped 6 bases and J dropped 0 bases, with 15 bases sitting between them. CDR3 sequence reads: CASRGRGGYSGANVLTF. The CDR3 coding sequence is TGTGCCAGCAGGGGGAGAGGCGGATACTCTGGGGCCAACGTCCTGACTTTC.

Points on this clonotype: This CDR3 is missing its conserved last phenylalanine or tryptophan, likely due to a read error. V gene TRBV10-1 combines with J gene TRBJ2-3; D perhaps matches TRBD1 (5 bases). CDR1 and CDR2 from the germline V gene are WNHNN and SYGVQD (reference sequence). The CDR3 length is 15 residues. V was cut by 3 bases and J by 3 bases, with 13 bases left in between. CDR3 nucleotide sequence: TGCGCCAGCAGTGATGGGGCGGCTGGAACAGATACGCAGTATTGT. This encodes CASSDGAAGTDTQYC.

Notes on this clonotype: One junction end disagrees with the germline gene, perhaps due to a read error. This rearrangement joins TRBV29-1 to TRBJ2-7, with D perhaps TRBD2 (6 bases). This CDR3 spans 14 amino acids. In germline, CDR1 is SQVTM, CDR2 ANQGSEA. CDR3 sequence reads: CSAEMAGPNYEQYF. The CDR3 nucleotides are TGCAGCGCTGAAATGGCGGGACCGAACTACGAGCAGTACTTC.

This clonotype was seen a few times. The DNA for the CDR3 is TGCGCCAGCAGCCTCGGGACAGGCACCTACAATGAGCAGTTCTTC. Translating gives CASSLGTGTYNEQFF. This rearrangement joins TRBV4-3 to TRBJ2-1; TRBD1 matches 8 bases. This CDR3 is 15 amino acids long. Germline V gene data show CDR1 as LGHNA and CDR2 as YSLEER. V lost 4 bases to trimming and J lost 2 bases; unmatched junction nucleotides: 4.

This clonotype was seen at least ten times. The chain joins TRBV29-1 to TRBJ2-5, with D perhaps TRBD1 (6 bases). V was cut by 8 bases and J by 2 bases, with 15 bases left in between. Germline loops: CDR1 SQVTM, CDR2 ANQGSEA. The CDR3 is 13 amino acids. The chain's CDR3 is CSIADRLQETQYF. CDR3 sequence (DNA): TGCAGCATCGCCGACAGGTTACAAGAGACCCAGTACTTC.

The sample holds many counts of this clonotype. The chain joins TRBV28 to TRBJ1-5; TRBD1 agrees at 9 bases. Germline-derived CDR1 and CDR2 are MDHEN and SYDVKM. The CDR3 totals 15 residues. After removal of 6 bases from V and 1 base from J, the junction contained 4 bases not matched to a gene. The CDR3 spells CASRAGTGSNQPQHF. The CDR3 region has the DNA TGTGCCAGCAGGGCCGGGACAGGGAGCAATCAGCCCCAGCATTTT. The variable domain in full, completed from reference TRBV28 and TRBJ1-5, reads DVKVTQSSRYLVKRTGEKVFLECVQDMDHENMFWYRQDPGLGLRLIYFSYDVKMKEKGDIPEGYSVSREKKERFSLILESASTNQTSMYLCASRAGTGSNQPQHFGDGTRLSIL.

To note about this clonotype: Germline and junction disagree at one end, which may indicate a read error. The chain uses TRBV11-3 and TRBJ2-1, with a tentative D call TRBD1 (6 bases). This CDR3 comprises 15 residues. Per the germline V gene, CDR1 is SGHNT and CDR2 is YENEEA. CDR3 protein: CASSIDKGTYNEQLF. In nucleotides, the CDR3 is TGTGCCAGCAGCATAGACAAGGGGACATACAATGAGCAGTTATTC.

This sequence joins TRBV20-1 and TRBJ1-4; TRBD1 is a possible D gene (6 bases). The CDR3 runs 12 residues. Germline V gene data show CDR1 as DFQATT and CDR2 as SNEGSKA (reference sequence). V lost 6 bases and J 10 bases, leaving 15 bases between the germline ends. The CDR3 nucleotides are TGCAGTGCCCGGCCTGGACAGAGAAAACTGTTTTTT. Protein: CSARPGQRKLFF.

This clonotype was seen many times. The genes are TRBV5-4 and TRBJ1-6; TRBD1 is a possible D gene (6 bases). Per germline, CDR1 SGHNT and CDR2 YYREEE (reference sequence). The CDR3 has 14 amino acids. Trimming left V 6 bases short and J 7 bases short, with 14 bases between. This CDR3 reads CASTIQGRNSPLHF. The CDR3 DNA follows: TGTGCCAGCACCATACAGGGTAGGAATTCACCCCTCCACTTT. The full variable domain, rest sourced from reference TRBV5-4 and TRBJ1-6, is ETGVTQSPTHLIKTRGQQVTLRCSSQSGHNTVSWYQQALGQGPQFIFQYYREEENGRGNFPPRFSGLQFPNYSSELNVNALELDDSALYLCASTIQGRNSPLHFGNGTRLTVT.

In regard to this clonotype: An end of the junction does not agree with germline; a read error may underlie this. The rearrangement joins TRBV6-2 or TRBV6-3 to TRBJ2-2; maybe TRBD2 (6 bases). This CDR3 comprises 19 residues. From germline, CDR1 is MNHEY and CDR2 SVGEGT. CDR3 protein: CASSSAAGRPQRNTGELFF. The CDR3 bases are TGTGCCAGCAGTAGCGCAGCCGGGAGACCTCAAAGGAACACCGGAGAGCTGTTTTTT.

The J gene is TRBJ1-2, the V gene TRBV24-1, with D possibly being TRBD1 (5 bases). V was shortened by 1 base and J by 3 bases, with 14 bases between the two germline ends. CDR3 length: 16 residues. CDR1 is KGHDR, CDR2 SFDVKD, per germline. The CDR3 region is CATSDLGTGNYYGYTF. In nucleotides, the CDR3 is TGTGCCACCAGTGATTTAGGGACGGGGAACTACTATGGCTACACCTTC.

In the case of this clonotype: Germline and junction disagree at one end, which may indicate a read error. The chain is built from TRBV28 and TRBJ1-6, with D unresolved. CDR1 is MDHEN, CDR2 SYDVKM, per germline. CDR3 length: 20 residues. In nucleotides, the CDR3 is TGTGCCAGCAGTCCTACCTGGCAGTGTTATCATAACTTCGATAATTCACCCCTCCAGTTT. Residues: CASSPTWQCYHNFDNSPLQF. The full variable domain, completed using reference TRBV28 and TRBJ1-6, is DVKVTQSSRYLVKRTGEKVFLECVQDMDHENMFWYRQDPGLGLRLIYFSYDVKMKEKGDIPEGYSVSREKKERFSLILESASTNQTSMYLCASSPTWQCYHNFDNSPLQFGNGTRLTVT.

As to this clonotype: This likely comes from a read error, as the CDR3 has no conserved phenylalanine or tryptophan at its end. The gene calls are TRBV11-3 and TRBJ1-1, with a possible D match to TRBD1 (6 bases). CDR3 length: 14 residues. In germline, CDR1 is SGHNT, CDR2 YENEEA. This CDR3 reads CVSTRTGAFNEAFS. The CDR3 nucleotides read TGTGTCAGCACGCGGACGGGGGCGTTCAATGAAGCTTTCTCT.

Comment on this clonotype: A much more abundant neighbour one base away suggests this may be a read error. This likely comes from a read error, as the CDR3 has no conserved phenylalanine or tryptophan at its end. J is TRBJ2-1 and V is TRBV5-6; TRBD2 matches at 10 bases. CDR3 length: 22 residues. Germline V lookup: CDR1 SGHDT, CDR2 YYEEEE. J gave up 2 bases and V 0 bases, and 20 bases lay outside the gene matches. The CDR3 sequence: CASSLDTSGATGGNNPYNEQFL. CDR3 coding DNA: TGTGCCAGCAGCTTGGACACTAGCGGGGCTACTGGGGGTAATAATCCCTACAATGAGCAGTTCTTA.

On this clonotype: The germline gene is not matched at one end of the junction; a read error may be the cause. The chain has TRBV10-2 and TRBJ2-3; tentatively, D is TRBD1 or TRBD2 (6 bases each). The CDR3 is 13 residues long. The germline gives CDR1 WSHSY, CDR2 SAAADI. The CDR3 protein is CARKEGGTDTQNF. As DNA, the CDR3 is TGCGCCAGAAAGGAGGGGGGAACAGATACGCAGAATTTT.

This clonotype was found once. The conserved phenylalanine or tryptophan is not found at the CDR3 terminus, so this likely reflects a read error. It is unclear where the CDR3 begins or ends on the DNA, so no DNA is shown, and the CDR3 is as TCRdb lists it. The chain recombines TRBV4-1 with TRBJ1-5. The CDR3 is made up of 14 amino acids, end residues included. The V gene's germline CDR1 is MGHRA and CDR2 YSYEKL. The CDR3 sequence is CASSLVGSNQPQLL.

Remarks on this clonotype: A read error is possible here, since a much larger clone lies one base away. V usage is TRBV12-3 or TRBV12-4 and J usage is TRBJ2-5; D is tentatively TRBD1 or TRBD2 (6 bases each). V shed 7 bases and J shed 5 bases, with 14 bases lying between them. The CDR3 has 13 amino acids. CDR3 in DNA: TGTGCCAGCACCCTTCGGGGGCTGGAGACCCAGTACTTC. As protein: CASTLRGLETQYF.

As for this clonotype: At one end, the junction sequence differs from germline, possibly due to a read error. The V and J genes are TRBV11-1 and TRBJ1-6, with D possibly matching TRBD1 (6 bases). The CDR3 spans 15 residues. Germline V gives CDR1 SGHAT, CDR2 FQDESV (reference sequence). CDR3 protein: CPSSSGQPDNLPLHF. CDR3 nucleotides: TGTCCCAGCAGCTCCGGACAGCCTGATAATTTACCCCTCCACTTT.